This entry is about one TCR beta chain. The antigen remains unidentified. This sample was taken from a study of T cell responses to AZD1222 COVID-19 vaccine. With 5 bases clipped from V and 2 bases from J, the junction kept 5 bases outside the gene matches. The CDR3 runs to 15 residues. Germline V gene data show CDR1 as SGHVS and CDR2 as FNYEAQ. Sequencing was performed with immunoSEQ multiplex PCR; in TCRdb, only in-frame clones are kept and a portion is missing. The table has some 86,000 clones, around 84% seen once. Regarding the study as a whole: Only five or six AZD1222 recipients were seropositive at baseline. Two AZD1222 doses significantly raised spike-specific TCR breadth and depth over controls. The repertoires were collected only after the peak T cell response. A mostly white British donor set with more females was recruited, and clonal diversity was possibly underestimated.

The sequenced sample was peripheral blood, obtained on day 0 of AZD1222 vaccination. This chain joins TRBV7-6 and TRBJ2-7, with 11 bases lining up with TRBD2. This TCR was sampled from an adult in good health. Here the CDR3 reads CASSRLAGGPYEQYF. The CDR3 coding sequence is TGTGCCAGCAGCCGCCTAGCGGGGGGACCCTACGAGCAGTACTTC.